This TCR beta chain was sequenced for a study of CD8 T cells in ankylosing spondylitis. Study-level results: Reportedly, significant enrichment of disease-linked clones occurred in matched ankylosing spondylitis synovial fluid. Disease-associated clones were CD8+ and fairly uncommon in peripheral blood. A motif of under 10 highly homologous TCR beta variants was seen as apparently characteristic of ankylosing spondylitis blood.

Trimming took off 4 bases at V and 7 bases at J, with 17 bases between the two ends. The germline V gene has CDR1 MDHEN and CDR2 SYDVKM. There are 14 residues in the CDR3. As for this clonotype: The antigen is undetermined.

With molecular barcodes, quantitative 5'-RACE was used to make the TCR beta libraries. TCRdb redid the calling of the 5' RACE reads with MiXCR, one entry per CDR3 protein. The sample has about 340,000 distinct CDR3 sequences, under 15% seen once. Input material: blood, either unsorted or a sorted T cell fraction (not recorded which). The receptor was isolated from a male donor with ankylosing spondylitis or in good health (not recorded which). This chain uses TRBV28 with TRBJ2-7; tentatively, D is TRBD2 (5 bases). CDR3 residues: CASSSRQQPGEQYF. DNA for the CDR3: TGTGCCAGCAGTTCCCGGCAACAGCCGGGGGAGCAGTACTTC. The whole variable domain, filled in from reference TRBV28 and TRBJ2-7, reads DVKVTQSSRYLVKRTGEKVFLECVQDMDHENMFWYRQDPGLGLRLIYFSYDVKMKEKGDIPEGYSVSREKKERFSLILESASTNQTSMYLCASSSRQQPGEQYFGPGTRLTVT.